These 18 T cell receptor beta chains were sequenced from one sample in a study of long-term antiretroviral therapy in people with HIV. Researchers report immunoSEQ v3.0 was run at survey level. The repertoire was sequenced with immunoSEQ multiplex PCR; TCRdb's copy has only in-frame clones and lacks some. This table holds roughly 29,000 clones, less than 85% found once. Sample: unsorted PBMCs, taken 0.3 years after starting antiretroviral therapy. All receptors derive from a man aged 40-49 years with HIV.

J is TRBJ1-4 and V is TRBV4-3, with D hard to call. CDR3 length: 15 residues. Trimming shortened V by 0 bases and J by 8 bases, and 13 bases separated the two germline ends. The germline V gene encodes CDR1 LGHNA and CDR2 YSLEER. DNA of the CDR3: TGCGCCAGCAGCCAAGATCCCCAGGCAGGAGAAAAACTGTTTTTT. It encodes CASSQDPQAGEKLFF.

V is TRBV19 and J is TRBJ1-1, with D possibly TRBD1 on 6 matching bases. The CDR3 has 14 residues. The germline CDR1 and CDR2 sequences are LNHDA and SQIVND (reference sequence). Deletions cut 2 bases from V and 4 bases from J, with 11 bases between. The CDR3 DNA is TGTGCCAGTAGTATAAACAGGGTTGGCACTGAAGCTTTCTTT. Encoded protein: CASSINRVGTEAFF.

V usage is TRBV7-9 and J usage is TRBJ2-7; 9 bases are a match to TRBD1. Per germline, CDR1 SEHNR and CDR2 FQNEAQ (reference sequence). The CDR3 has 13 residues. V gave up 8 bases and J gave up 4 bases; unmatched junction bases: 6. CDR3 coding DNA: TGTGCCAGCCAAGAGACAGGGGGATACGAGCAGTACTTC. It codes for CASQETGGYEQYF.

J is TRBJ2-5 and V is TRBV5-1; unclear D gene. V was trimmed by 0 bases and J by 5 bases, leaving 5 bases between them. The germline V gene has CDR1 SGHRS and CDR2 YFSETQ. The CDR3 contains 12 residues. The CDR3 DNA follows: TGCGCCAGCAGCTTGGTCGGGGAGACCCAGTACTTC. Translating it yields CASSLVGETQYF.

The CDR3, as DNA: TGTGCCAGCAGCAGGGGTAACGTCTATGGCTACACCTTC. Encoded protein: CASSRGNVYGYTF. The genes are TRBV2 and TRBJ1-2; D perhaps matches TRBD1 (6 bases). The CDR3 is 13 amino acids. Germline assignment: CDR1 SNHLY and CDR2 FYNNEI. V lost 6 bases and J lost 4, with 12 bases in between.

The CDR3 protein is CASSLSGRTYEQYF. DNA of the CDR3: TGTGCCAGCAGCTTAAGCGGGAGAACCTACGAGCAGTACTTC. The chain has TRBV7-2 and TRBJ2-7; 8 positions agree with TRBD2. CDR3 size: 14 residues. J was trimmed by 2 bases and V by 2 bases; bases with no gene match: 2. Germline V gene data show CDR1 as SGHTA and CDR2 as FQGNSA.

This clone was counted once. V is TRBV5-1 and J is TRBJ2-1, with 9 bases fitting TRBD2. Germline V gene lookup returns CDR1 SGHRS and CDR2 YFSETQ. V shed 3 bases, J shed 2 bases, and the junction held 9 bases outside the gene matches. This CDR3 has 17 residues. The CDR3 loop reads CASSSGRRGGTYNEQFF. The CDR3 region has the DNA TGCGCCAGCAGCTCTGGGAGGCGGGGGGGGACCTACAATGAGCAGTTCTTC. Full variable domain (rest looked up from reference TRBV5-1 and TRBJ2-1): KAGVTQTPRYLIKTRGQQVTLSCSPISGHRSVSWYQQTPGQGLQFLFEYFSETQRNKGNFPGRFSGRQFSNSRSEMNVSTLELGDSALYLCASSSGRRGGTYNEQFFGPGTRLTVL.

V gene TRBV4-2 combines with J gene TRBJ1-1, with 9 bases aligning to TRBD1. Germline loops: CDR1 LGHNA, CDR2 YNFKEQ. The CDR3 totals 15 residues. Trimming removed 1 base from V and 5 bases from J; junction bases left unmatched: 5. The CDR3 region has the DNA TGTGCCAGCAGCCAAGCTGGACAGGGGATAACTGAAGCTTTCTTT. This gives the protein CASSQAGQGITEAFF.

Only one count was recorded for this clone. CDR3 sequence reads: CASSPTSGRYGTQYF. As DNA, the CDR3 is TGTGCCAGCAGTCCGACTAGCGGGAGATATGGGACCCAGTACTTC. The gene calls are TRBV28 and TRBJ2-5; 12 bases are shared with TRBD2. V dropped 5 bases and J dropped 7; count of bases not matched to a gene: 8. This CDR3 is built from 15 residues. Germline lookup yields CDR1 MDHEN and CDR2 SYDVKM.

A few counts support this clone. The chain has TRBV7-9 and TRBJ1-1; 9 nucleotides line up with TRBD1. The V segment lost 5 bases and the J segment 4 bases; nucleotides outside the gene matches: 11. CDR1 is SEHNR and CDR2 is FQNEAQ in the germline V gene (reference sequence). The CDR3 runs 16 residues. Written as DNA, the CDR3 is TGTGCCAGCAGCATAGGACAGGGGAGGGGGAGCACTGAAGCTTTCTTT. Protein sequence: CASSIGQGRGSTEAFF.

This chain joins TRBV5-4 and TRBJ1-3; perhaps TRBD1 as D (5 bases). This CDR3 has 15 residues. The V end lost 0 bases, the J end lost 8 bases, and 15 bases lay between the germline ends. The germline gives CDR1 SGHNT, CDR2 YYREEE (reference sequence). In DNA form, the CDR3 reads TGTGCCAGCAGCTTGGGACGGGGGGAAAGAGACACCATATATTTT. As protein: CASSLGRGERDTIYF.

This clone was observed a handful of times. J is TRBJ2-4 and V is TRBV25-1; either TRBD1 or TRBD2 may supply D (5 bases each). V lost 7 bases and J lost 7, with 14 bases in between. CDR3 length: 13 amino acids. Germline V gives CDR1 MGHDK, CDR2 SYGVNS. This chain's CDR3 is CASTAGWGNIQYF. In DNA, the CDR3 is TGTGCCAGCACCGCTGGGTGGGGGAACATTCAGTACTTC.

This clone was seen once. The V call is TRBV18, the J call TRBJ2-2, with D perhaps TRBD1 or TRBD2 (6 bases each). This CDR3 has 17 amino acids. Germline lookup yields CDR1 KGHSH and CDR2 LQKENI. V shed 4 bases and J shed 0 bases, with 15 bases lying between them. DNA of the CDR3: TGTGCCAGCTCACTCAACTCGGGGGCTTCGAACACCGGGGAGCTGTTTTTT. This translates into CASSLNSGASNTGELFF.

The chain is built from TRBV6-1 and TRBJ1-2; D might be TRBD1 (5 bases). CDR3 size: 16 residues. Germline V gene sequence: CDR1 MNHNS, CDR2 SASEGT. V lost 2 bases, J lost 4 bases, and 17 bases lay in between. CDR3 in amino acids: CASSESPGNPRYGYTF. The DNA of the CDR3 is TGTGCCAGCAGTGAATCTCCAGGGAATCCTCGCTATGGCTACACCTTC.

As to this clone: Relative to the germline gene, one junction end is altered; a read error may explain this. The sample has other DNA sequences that encode this CDR3 too. CDR3 residues: CASSQGLGGGGRATDTQYF. In DNA form, the CDR3 reads TGCGCCAGCAGCCAAGGCTTGGGAGGGGGCGGGAGGGCCACAGATACACAGTATTTT. The chain couples TRBV4-3 to TRBJ2-3; 9 bases match TRBD2. This CDR3 has 19 amino acids. Germline CDR1 LGHNA, CDR2 YSLEER.

This sequence joins TRBV7-2 and TRBJ1-1; no clear D gene. Between the trimmed V and J ends, which lost 5 bases and 1 base, there was a span of 8 bases. In germline, CDR1 is SGHTA, CDR2 FQGNSA. CDR3 length: 13 amino acids. The CDR3 DNA reads as TGTGCCAGCAGCGTCCAAGGGAACACTGAAGCTTTCTTT. This gives the protein CASSVQGNTEAFF.

The rearrangement uses TRBV6-5 and TRBJ2-7; 11 nucleotides match TRBD1. V lost 5 bases, J lost 4 bases, and 7 bases stayed unmatched. Per the germline V gene, CDR1 is MNHEY and CDR2 is SVGAGI. The CDR3 is made up of 15 amino acids. CDR3: CASSAPGQGVYEQYF. For the CDR3, the DNA is TGTGCCAGCAGTGCGCCGGGACAGGGGGTATACGAGCAGTACTTC.

The V gene is TRBV4-3, the J gene TRBJ2-3; D not resolved. This CDR3 contains 15 residues. Trimming removed 0 bases at V and 4 bases at J, with 11 bases between. Germline assignment: CDR1 LGHNA and CDR2 YSLEER. The CDR3 is CASSQEGLVADTQYF. The CDR3, as DNA: TGCGCCAGCAGCCAAGAAGGCCTAGTGGCAGATACGCAGTATTTT.